This T cell receptor (beta chain) derives from a study of cytomegalovirus exposure and HLA in healthy donors. V lost 10 bases and J 6 bases, leaving 12 bases between the germline ends. The length of the CDR3 is 11 residues. 13 Jbeta primers and 60 Vbeta primers were used for the PCR. Assay: immunoSEQ multiplex PCR; the TCRdb copy retains only in-frame clones and omits some. The sample has 200,000 to 250,000 clones; more than 65% are singletons. The chain is built from TRBV23-1 and TRBJ1-2; D gene uncertain. TRBV23-1 is given ORF status, its function remaining uncertain. Sequencing used PBMCs. The sequence was collected from a man younger than 35 in good health and CMV-seronegative. CDR3 protein: CAIGDMNGYTF. CDR3 in DNA: TGCGCCATCGGGGATATGAATGGCTACACCTTC.